Below are 6 T cell receptor beta chains sequenced from a single sample in a study of blood T cells in healthy people across ages. The authors ran a second PCR of about 7 to 12 cycles using a sample-barcoded 5' primer and a J-beta primer mix. MiXCR, run by TCRdb on the 5' RACE reads, gives a single entry per CDR3 protein. The sample has 1.4 million or so distinct CDR3 sequences; approximately 39% are singletons. Sequencing was performed on blood. These receptor sequences come from a woman aged 18-30 years in good health.

This clonotype was recorded a few times. The rearrangement joins TRBV29-1 to TRBJ1-2; the D is unclear. V lost 3 bases, J lost 4 bases, and 12 bases lay in between. Germline V gene data show CDR1 as SQVTM and CDR2 as ANQGSEA. This CDR3 is built from 13 residues. The CDR3, as DNA: TGCAGCGTTGAGCGAACCTTGGTCTATGGCTACACCTTC. Translated: CSVERTLVYGYTF.

The chain couples TRBV20-1 to TRBJ2-7, with 9 bases that match TRBD2. The J call may be mistaken, given a closer DNA end match to TRBJ2-4. Germline CDR1 is DFQATT and CDR2 is SNEGSKA (reference sequence). This CDR3 is built from 16 residues. The CDR3 loop is CSASRRASGNRDIQYF. The CDR3 DNA reads as TGCAGTGCTAGCCGGCGGGCTAGCGGGAATCGAGACATTCAGTACTTC.

The chain employs TRBV12-3 or TRBV12-4 and TRBJ2-1; unclear D gene. Between the trimmed V and J ends, which lost 7 bases and 8 bases, there was a span of 21 bases. There are 15 residues in the CDR3. The CDR3 spells CASTVRERSLHEQFF. CDR3 DNA: TGTGCCAGCACAGTCCGCGAGAGATCTCTCCATGAGCAGTTCTTC.

This clonotype was picked up a small number of times. V and J are TRBV3-1 and TRBJ2-7; possibly TRBD2 for D (5 bases). The J call may be incorrect, as the DNA end agrees better with TRBJ2-4. CDR1 and CDR2 (germline): LGHDT, YNNKEL (reference sequence). This CDR3 region has 14 residues. In DNA form, the CDR3 reads TGTGCCAGCAGCCCGGCGGGCATTTCTAACATTCAGTACTTC. This gives the protein CASSPAGISNIQYF.

This clonotype has more than one count but fewer than ten. This chain uses TRBV20-1 with TRBJ2-5; 9 nucleotides match TRBD2. With 4 bases clipped from V and 6 bases from J, the junction kept 6 bases outside the gene matches. This CDR3 is built from 13 residues. Germline V gives CDR1 DFQATT, CDR2 SNEGSKA (reference sequence). CDR3 bases: TGCAGTGCTACCTTAGCGGGAGCAAAGACCCAGTACTTC. Amino acids: CSATLAGAKTQYF.

The chain links TRBV5-4 to TRBJ2-4; perhaps TRBD2 as D (5 bases). Trimming removed 0 bases from V and 0 bases from J, with 13 bases in between. The V gene's germline CDR1 is SGHNT and CDR2 YYREEE (reference sequence). The CDR3 length is 17 residues. CDR3 DNA: TGTGCCAGCAGCTTGGTCGGGCTAGCAGGAGCCAAAAACATTCAGTACTTC. Amino acid sequence: CASSLVGLAGAKNIQYF. The complete variable domain, with remaining parts taken from reference TRBV5-4 and TRBJ2-4, reads ETGVTQSPTHLIKTRGQQVTLRCSSQSGHNTVSWYQQALGQGPQFIFQYYREEENGRGNFPPRFSGLQFPNYSSELNVNALELDDSALYLCASSLVGLAGAKNIQYFGAGTRLSVL.